This record concerns one T cell receptor beta chain sequence. This record belongs to a study of identical twins. CDR1 and CDR2 from the germline V gene are MNHEY and SMNVEV (reference sequence). Trimming removed 3 bases at V and 2 bases at J, with 10 bases between. This CDR3 comprises 14 residues. TCRdb itself ran the 5' RACE reads through MiXCR, one entry per CDR3 protein. The sample lists some 690,000 distinct CDR3 sequences; less than 25% were seen once. This sample also belongs to another study, concerning T cells expressing NK-cell markers. That investigation notes: The study sequenced eight donors, seven HCMV-seropositive and one seronegative.

The TCR was taken from a woman younger than 35 in good health. This sequence joins TRBV27 and TRBJ2-5; possibly TRBD1 or TRBD2 for D (5 bases each). Material for sequencing was PBMCs. The CDR3 loop reads CASSFLGEQETQYF. CDR3 coding DNA: TGTGCCAGCAGTTTTTTGGGGGAACAAGAGACCCAGTACTTC.